Listed here are 9 T cell receptor beta chains from one sample, sequenced in a study of human T cells and chemical hapten exposure. Regarding time point: patch test 1, 2 weeks after DPC sensitization. Treatment in this sample: therapeutic diphenylcyclopropenone sensitization with weekly scalp DPC. TCRdb processed the RACE reads anew with MiXCR; each CDR3 protein has one entry. The sample comprises 180,000 or so distinct CDR3 sequences, 20% to 25% of which are singletons, and 6% to 8% rests with the top ten. The source was whole blood, collected in connection with sensitization to the hapten diphenylcyclopropenone (DPC). The source of these receptors is a woman in her forties or fifties with alopecia areata. Some clones in this sample may be carry-over from other donors' samples.

A few counts support this clonotype. This chain connects TRBV9 to TRBJ2-1; the D gene is possibly TRBD2 (6 bases). The CDR3 loop spans 16 amino acids. Germline lookup yields CDR1 SGDLS and CDR2 YYNGEE. V lost 0 bases to trimming and J lost 4 bases, with 14 bases between them. The CDR3, as DNA: TGTGCCAGCAGCGTAGGGATGGGAGGACTATACAATGAGCAGTTCTTC. The encoded protein is CASSVGMGGLYNEQFF.

The rearrangement joins TRBV20-1 to TRBJ2-1; 8 positions agree with TRBD2. Germline CDR1 reads DFQATT; CDR2 reads SNEGSKA (reference sequence). The CDR3 is made up of 14 amino acids. V trimming: 4 bases; J trimming: 11 bases; junction bases outside the gene matches: 13. The CDR3 region is CSAIAGPASTKQFF. Written as DNA, the CDR3 is TGCAGTGCTATAGCGGGACCAGCCTCAACCAAGCAGTTCTTC.

The chain employs TRBV12-3 or TRBV12-4 and TRBJ1-4; tentative D call: TRBD1 (6 bases). Trimming pared 2 bases from V and 6 bases from J, leaving 16 bases between. The CDR3 has 16 amino acids. CDR3 nucleotide sequence: TGTGCCAGCAGTTTATTGGGGGGCGAAAACGATGAAAAACTGTTTTTT. Its protein product is CASSLLGGENDEKLFF.

This chain connects TRBV12-3 or TRBV12-4 to TRBJ1-6, with 9 bases lining up with TRBD1. The CDR3 length is 16 residues. V gave up 6 bases and J gave up 7 bases; unmatched junction bases: 10. CDR3: CASSPNRGQGNSPLHF. The CDR3 DNA reads TGTGCCAGCAGCCCCAATAGAGGACAGGGGAATTCACCCCTCCACTTT.

The J gene is TRBJ1-5, the V gene TRBV6-2 or TRBV6-3, with D possibly matching TRBD1 (5 bases). CDR1 and CDR2 from the germline V gene are MNHEY and SVGEGT. The CDR3 sequence is 15 residues long. V lost 7 bases, J lost 0 bases, and 13 bases lay in between. The chain's CDR3 is CASKSGTDSNQPQHF. As DNA, the CDR3 is TGTGCCAGCAAGTCCGGGACGGATAGCAATCAGCCCCAGCATTTT.

With regard to this clonotype: In this CDR3 the conserved last residue, phenylalanine or tryptophan, is missing, so a read error is likely. No DNA is shown, since the ends of the CDR3 on it are uncertain; the CDR3 is the one TCRdb lists. The V call is TRBV29-1, the J call TRBJ2-6. The CDR3 is made up of 8 amino acids, end residues included. Germline-derived CDR1 and CDR2 are SQVTM and ANQGSEA. CDR3 region: CSVEAKQD.

This clonotype was seen at least ten times. The chain combines TRBV2 with TRBJ2-1; 9 bases match TRBD2. The CDR3 runs to 15 residues. V lost 7 bases and J lost 4; bases outside the gene matches: 8. From germline, CDR1 is SNHLY and CDR2 FYNNEI. CDR3 amino acids: CASNLRLAVYNEQFF. In DNA, the CDR3 is TGTGCCAGCAACCTACGACTAGCGGTATACAATGAGCAGTTCTTC.

This clonotype appeared many times. The chain joins TRBV20-1 to TRBJ2-3; 8 bases line up with TRBD2. Germline loops: CDR1 DFQATT, CDR2 SNEGSKA (reference sequence). CDR3 length: 17 amino acids. Losses at the gene ends were 3 bases for V and 4 bases for J; bases not matched to a gene: 15. The DNA of the CDR3 is TGCAGTGCTAGCCCCCCCGGGGGGGGGCTGGGGCCAGATACGCAGTATTTT. Its translation: CSASPPGGGLGPDTQYF.

The V gene is TRBV29-1, the J gene TRBJ1-1; possible D gene TRBD1, 6 bases. Germline CDR1 is SQVTM and CDR2 is ANQGSEA. The ends were cut back, 3 bases at V and 7 bases at J, with 15 bases in the middle. The CDR3 consists of 13 residues. CDR3 protein: CSVDLAGQGEAFF. The CDR3 DNA reads as TGCAGCGTTGATTTAGCGGGACAAGGTGAAGCTTTCTTT.